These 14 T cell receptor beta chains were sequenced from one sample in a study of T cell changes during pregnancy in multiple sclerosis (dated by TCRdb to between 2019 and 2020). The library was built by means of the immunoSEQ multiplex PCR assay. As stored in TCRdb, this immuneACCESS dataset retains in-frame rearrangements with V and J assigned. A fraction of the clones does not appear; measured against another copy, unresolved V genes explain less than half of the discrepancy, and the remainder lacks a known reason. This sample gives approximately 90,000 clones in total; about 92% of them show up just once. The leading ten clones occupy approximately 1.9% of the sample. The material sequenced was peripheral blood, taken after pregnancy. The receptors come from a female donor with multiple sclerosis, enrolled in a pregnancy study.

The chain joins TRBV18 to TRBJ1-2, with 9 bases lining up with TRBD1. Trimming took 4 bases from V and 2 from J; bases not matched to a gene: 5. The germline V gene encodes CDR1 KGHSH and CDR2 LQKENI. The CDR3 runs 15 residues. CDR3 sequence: CASSRPGQGNYGYTF. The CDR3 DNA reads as TGTGCCAGCTCACGACCGGGACAGGGAAACTATGGCTACACCTTC.

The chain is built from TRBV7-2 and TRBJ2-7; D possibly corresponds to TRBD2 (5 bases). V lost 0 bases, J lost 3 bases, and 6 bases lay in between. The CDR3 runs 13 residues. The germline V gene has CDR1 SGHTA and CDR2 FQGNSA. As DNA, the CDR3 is TGTGCCAGCAGCTTAGCGGGAGTCTACGAGCAGTACTTC. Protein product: CASSLAGVYEQYF.

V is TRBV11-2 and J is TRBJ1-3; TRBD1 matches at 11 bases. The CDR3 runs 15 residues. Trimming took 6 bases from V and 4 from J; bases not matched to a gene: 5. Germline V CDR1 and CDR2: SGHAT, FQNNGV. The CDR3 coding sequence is TGTGCCAGCAGTTGGACAGGGGGCTCAGGAAACACCATATATTTT. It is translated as CASSWTGGSGNTIYF.

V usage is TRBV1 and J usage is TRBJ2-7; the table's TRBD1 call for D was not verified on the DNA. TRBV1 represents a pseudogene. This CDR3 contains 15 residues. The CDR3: CTSSQAEWDRDEQYF. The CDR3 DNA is TGCACCAGCAGCCAAGCGGAGTGGGACAGGGACGAGCAGTACTTC.

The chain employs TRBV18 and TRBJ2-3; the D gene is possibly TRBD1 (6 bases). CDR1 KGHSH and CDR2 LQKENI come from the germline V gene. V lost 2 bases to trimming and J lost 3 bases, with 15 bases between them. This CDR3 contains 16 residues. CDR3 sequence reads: CASSPRGTTITDTQYF. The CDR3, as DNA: TGTGCCAGCTCACCAAGGGGGACCACTATAACAGATACGCAGTATTTT.

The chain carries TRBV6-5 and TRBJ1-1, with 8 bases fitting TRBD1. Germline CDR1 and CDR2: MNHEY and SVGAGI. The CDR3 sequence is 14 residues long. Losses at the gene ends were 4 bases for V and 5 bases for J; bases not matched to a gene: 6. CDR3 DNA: TGTGCCAGCAGTTTGTGGACAGGGTGGACTGAAGCTTTCTTT. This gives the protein CASSLWTGWTEAFF.

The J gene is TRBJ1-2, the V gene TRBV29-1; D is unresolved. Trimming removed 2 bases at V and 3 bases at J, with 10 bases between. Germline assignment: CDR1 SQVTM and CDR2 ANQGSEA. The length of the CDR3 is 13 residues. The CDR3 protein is CSVERGQDYGYTF. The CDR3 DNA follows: TGCAGCGTTGAACGCGGGCAGGACTATGGCTACACCTTC.

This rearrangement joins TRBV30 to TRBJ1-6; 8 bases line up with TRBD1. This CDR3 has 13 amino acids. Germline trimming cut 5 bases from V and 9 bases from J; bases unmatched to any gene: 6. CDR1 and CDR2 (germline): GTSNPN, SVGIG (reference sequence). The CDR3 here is CAWLGQGGSPLHF. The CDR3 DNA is TGTGCCTGGCTAGGACAGGGAGGTTCACCCCTCCACTTT.

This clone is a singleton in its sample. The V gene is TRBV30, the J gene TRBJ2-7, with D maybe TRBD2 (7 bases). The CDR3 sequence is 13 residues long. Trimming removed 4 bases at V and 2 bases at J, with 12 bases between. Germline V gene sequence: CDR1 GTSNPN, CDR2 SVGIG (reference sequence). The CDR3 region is CAWNGGAAYEQYF. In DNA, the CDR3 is TGTGCCTGGAATGGGGGGGCGGCCTACGAGCAGTACTTC.

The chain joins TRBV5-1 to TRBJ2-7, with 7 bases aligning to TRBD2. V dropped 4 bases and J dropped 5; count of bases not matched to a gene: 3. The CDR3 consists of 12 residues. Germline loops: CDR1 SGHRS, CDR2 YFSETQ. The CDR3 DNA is TGCGCCAGCAGCCGGGGGGAGGACGAGCAGTACTTC. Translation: CASSRGEDEQYF.

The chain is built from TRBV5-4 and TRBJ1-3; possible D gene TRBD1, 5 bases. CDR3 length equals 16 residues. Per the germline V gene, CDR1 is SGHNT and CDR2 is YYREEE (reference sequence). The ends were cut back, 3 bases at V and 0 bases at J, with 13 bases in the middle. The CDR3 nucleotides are TGTGCCAGCAGCTGGGGCACGAGGATCTCTGGAAACACCATATATTTT. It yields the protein CASSWGTRISGNTIYF.

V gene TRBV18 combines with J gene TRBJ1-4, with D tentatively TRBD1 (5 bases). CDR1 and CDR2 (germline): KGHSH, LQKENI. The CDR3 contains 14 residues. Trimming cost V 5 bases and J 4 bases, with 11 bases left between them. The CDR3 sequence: CASSIQAINEKLFF. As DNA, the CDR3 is TGTGCCAGCTCAATACAGGCCATTAATGAAAAACTGTTTTTT. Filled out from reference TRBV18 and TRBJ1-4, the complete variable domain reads NAGVMQNPRHLVRRRGQEARLRCSPMKGHSHVYWYRQLPEEGLKFMVYLQKENIIDESGMPKERFSAEFPKEGPSILRIQQVVRGDSAAYFCASSIQAINEKLFFGSGTQLSVL.

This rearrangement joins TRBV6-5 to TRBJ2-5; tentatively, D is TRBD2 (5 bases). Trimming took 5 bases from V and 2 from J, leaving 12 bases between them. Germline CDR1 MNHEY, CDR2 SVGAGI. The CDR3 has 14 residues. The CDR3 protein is CASSLTGFQETQYF. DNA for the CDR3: TGTGCCAGCAGTCTTACGGGATTTCAAGAGACCCAGTACTTC.

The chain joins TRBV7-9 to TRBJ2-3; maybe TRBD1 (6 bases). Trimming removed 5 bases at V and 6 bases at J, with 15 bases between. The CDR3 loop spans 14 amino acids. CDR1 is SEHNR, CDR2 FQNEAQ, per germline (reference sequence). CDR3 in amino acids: CASSTQAQGDTQYF. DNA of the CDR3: TGTGCCAGCAGCACACAAGCCCAGGGGGATACGCAGTATTTT.